Listed below are T cell receptor beta chains from one sample, sequenced in a study of cytomegalovirus exposure and HLA in healthy donors. Libraries were prepared by immunoSEQ multiplex PCR; TCRdb keeps only in-frame clonotypes and omits some of them. The sample holds roughly 150,000 clones; around 82% are singletons and the top ten take about 6.6%. Sequenced material: PBMCs. All receptors come from a woman aged 40 to 50 in good health and CMV-seropositive. Both conserved end residues are part of each CDR3. The D gene is left open where the match is weak. Clone size is not always given. Where it is, it says once, few, many or a class for expanded clones.

>-|-|TRBJ2-7|TRBV14
TGTGCCAGCAGCCAACTCGACAGTACCTACGAGCAGTACTTC
CASSQLDSTYEQYF
>few|TRBD1|TRBJ2-7|TRBV11-1
TGTGCCAGCAGCTTAGGTTTGGCTCAGGGGGCCCCGTACGAGCAGTACTTC
CASSLGLAQGAPYEQYF
>-|TRBD1|TRBJ2-7|TRBV6-1
TGTGCCAGCAGTGCTAGAACAGGGGGGATCTACGAGCAGTACTTC
CASSARTGGIYEQYF
>-|TRBD2|TRBJ2-5|TRBV6-5
TGTGCCAGCAGTTACACGGCTAGCGGGCCGAGTCTTCAGTACTTC
CASSYTASGPSLQYF
>-|TRBD2|TRBJ2-4|TRBV7-3
TGTGCCAGCAGCTCCCCCCTAAGCCCTAGCGGGACTAACATTAGGGGGGGGAACATTCAGTACTTC
CASSSPLSPSGTNIRGGNIQYF
>few|-|TRBJ1-1|TRBV5-1
TGCGCCAGCAGCCTACAGGGGAACACTGAAGCTTTCTTT
CASSLQGNTEAFF
>-|-|TRBJ2-3|TRBV27
TGTGCCAGCAGCAACTATCGGGATACGCAGTATTTT
CASSNYRDTQYF
>-|-|TRBJ2-1|TRBV19
TGTGCCAGTAGTATCCGACCGGGACTCGACAATGAGCAGTTCTTC
CASSIRPGLDNEQFF
>-|TRBD1|TRBJ1-5|TRBV7-9
TGTGCCAGCAGCATAGGGACAGGGGGGCAGCCCCAGCATTTT
CASSIGTGGQPQHF
>-|-|TRBJ2-7|TRBV2
TGTGCCAGCAGTTCAGGGGGGTTCTACGAGCAGTACTTC
CASSSGGFYEQYF
>-|TRBD2|TRBJ2-1|TRBV15
TGTGCCACCAGCAGGGGCGGACTAGCGGGATACGGGGTGCATGAGCAGTTCTTC
CATSRGGLAGYGVHEQFF
>-|-|TRBJ1-4|TRBV5-1
TGCGCCAGCTCACAGACAGCAACTAATGAAAAACTGTTTTTT
CASSQTATNEKLFF
>-|-|TRBJ1-2|TRBV10-3
TGTGCCACCCAGGGGTCTTATGGCTACACCTTC
CATQGSYGYTF
>-|-|TRBJ2-2|TRBV21-1
TGTGCCAGCAGCAAAAGCGGAACCCGGAGGGAGCTGTTTTTT
CASSKSGTRRELFF
>-|TRBD1|TRBJ1-4|TRBV5-1
TGCGCCAGCAGCTTGTGGACAGGAGGGATGGTTGAAAAACTGTTTTTT
CASSLWTGGMVEKLFF
>-|TRBD1|TRBJ1-2|TRBV6-5
TGTGCCAGCAGTCTACAGGGGTCGACCTATGGCTACACCTTC
CASSLQGSTYGYTF
>-|-|TRBJ2-7|TRBV7-8
TGTGCCAGCAGCCCCCCGGGACATTATTACGAGCAGTACTTC
CASSPPGHYYEQYF